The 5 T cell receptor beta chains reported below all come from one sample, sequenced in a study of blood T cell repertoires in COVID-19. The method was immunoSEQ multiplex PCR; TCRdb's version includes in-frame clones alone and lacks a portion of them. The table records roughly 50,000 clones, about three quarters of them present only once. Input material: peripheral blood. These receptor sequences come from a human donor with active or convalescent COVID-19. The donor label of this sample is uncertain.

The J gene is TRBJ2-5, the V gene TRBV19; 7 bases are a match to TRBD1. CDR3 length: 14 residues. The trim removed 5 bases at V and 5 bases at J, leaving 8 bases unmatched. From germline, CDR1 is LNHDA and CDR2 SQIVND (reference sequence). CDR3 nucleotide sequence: TGTGCCAGTAGTGTGGCGACAGGGTGGGAGACCCAGTACTTC. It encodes CASSVATGWETQYF.

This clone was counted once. The CDR3 region is CASGRDRESNQPQHF. Here the CDR3 DNA reads TGTGCTAGTGGCCGGGACAGGGAGAGCAATCAGCCCCAGCATTTT. The chain links TRBV12-5 to TRBJ1-5; 9 nucleotides line up with TRBD1. Germline-derived CDR1 and CDR2 are LGHNT and FRNRAP. The V gene end was trimmed by 6 bases and the J gene end by 1 base; junction bases not matched to a gene: 4. The CDR3 runs 15 residues.

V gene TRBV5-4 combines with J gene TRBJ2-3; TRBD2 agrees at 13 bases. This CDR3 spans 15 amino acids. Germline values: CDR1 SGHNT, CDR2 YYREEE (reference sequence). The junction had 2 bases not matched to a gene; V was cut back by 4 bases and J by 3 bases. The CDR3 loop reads CASSPGLAGTDTQYF. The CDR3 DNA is TGTGCCAGCAGCCCGGGACTAGCGGGGACAGATACGCAGTATTTT.

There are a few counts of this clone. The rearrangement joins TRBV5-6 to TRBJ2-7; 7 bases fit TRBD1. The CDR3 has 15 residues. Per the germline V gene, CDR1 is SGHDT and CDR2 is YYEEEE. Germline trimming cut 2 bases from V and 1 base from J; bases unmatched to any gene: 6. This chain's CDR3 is CASSFAGTVSYEQYF. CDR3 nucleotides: TGTGCCAGCAGCTTTGCCGGGACAGTTTCCTACGAGCAGTACTTC.

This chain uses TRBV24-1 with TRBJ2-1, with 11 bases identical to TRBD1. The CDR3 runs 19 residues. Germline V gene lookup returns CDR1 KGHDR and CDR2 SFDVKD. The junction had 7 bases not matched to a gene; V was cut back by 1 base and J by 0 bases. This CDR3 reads CATSDFPGQGGASYNEQFF. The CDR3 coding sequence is TGTGCCACCAGTGATTTCCCGGGACAGGGGGGAGCCTCCTACAATGAGCAGTTCTTC.